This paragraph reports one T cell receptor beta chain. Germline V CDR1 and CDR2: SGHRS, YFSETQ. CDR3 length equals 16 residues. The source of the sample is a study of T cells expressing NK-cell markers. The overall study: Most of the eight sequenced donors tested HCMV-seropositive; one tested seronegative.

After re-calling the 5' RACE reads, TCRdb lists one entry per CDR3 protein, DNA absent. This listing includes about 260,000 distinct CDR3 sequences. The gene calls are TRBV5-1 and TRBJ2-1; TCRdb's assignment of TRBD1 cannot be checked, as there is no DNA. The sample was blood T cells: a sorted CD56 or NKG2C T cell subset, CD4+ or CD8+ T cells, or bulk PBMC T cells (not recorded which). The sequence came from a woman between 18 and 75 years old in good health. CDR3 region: CASSFFWTGVQDEQFF.